This TCR beta chain came from a study of control samples from healthy donors and cancer patients. Here immunoSEQ multiplex PCR was the method, and the copy in TCRdb shows in-frame clones only, minus some. The sample includes hundreds of thousands of clones, 75% to 95% of them seen just once. V lost 8 bases and J lost 4, with 8 bases in between. CDR3 size: 11 residues. Germline V gene data show CDR1 as SNHLY and CDR2 as FYNNEI. The V gene is TRBV2, the J gene TRBJ1-2; no clear D. The sample taken for sequencing was PBMCs. The receptor was isolated from a man aged 35 to 55 with head and neck cancer. The CDR3 nucleotides are TGTGCCAGCGCGGGGTTCTATGGCTACACCTTC. Translated, it gives CASAGFYGYTF.